This T cell receptor (beta chain) was captured in a study of T cell responses to AZD1222 COVID-19 vaccine. Study as a whole: Second-dose timings of about 4 or about 12 weeks were pooled. Study outcomes and limitations: Females made up more of the donors, who were largely white British, and clonal diversity may have come out too low.

Of note for this clone: Its antigen is as yet unknown.

The data were produced by immunoSEQ multiplex PCR, yet TCRdb's version contains in-frame clones alone and is incomplete. The data show 90,000 to 140,000 clones, 82% seen once. This TCR was recovered from an adult in good health. The material was peripheral blood, obtained on day 0 of AZD1222 vaccination.

CDR3 DNA sequence: TGTGCCAGCAGCTCTGGACTAGCGGGGAGCACAGATACGCAGTATTTT. Translated: CASSSGLAGSTDTQYF. The rearrangement uses TRBV7-9 and TRBJ2-3; 12 bases fit TRBD2. Unmatched junction bases numbered 2, after V lost 4 bases and J lost 0 bases. The length of the CDR3 is 16 residues. Germline V gives CDR1 SEHNR, CDR2 FQNEAQ (reference sequence).